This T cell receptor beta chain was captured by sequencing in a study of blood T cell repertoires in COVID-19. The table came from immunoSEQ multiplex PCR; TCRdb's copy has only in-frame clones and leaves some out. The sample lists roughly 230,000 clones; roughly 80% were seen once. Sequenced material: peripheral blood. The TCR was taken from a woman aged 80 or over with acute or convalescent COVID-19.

This CDR3 is CASSEGDRKNEKLFF. The CDR3 nucleotides are TGTGCCAGCAGCGAAGGGGACAGGAAAAATGAAAAACTGTTTTTT. The V gene is TRBV28, the J gene TRBJ1-4; TRBD1 matches 8 bases. V gave up 6 bases and J gave up 5 bases; unmatched junction bases: 8. The CDR3 is 15 amino acids. The germline CDR1 and CDR2 sequences are MDHEN and SYDVKM.